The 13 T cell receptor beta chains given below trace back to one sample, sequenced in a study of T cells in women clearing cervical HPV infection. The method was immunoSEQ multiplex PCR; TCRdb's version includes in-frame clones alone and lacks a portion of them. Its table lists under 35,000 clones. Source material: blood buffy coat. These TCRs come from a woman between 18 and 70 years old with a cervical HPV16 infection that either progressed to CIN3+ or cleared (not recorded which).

The CDR3: CASRQDSQETQYF. The sequenced part of the CDR3 DNA is TGTGCCAGCAGACAAGACTCGCAAGAGACC. This chain links TRBV7-6 with TRBJ2-5, with D uncertain. From the germline J gene comes the end of the CDR3, since the read stops 3 residues before it. This CDR3 is built from 13 residues. CDR1 and CDR2 from the germline V gene are SGHVS and FNYEAQ. Trimming removed 6 bases at V and 2 bases at J, with 10 bases between.

The CDR3 bases that were read are TGTGCCAGCAGCCGAAGAAAGGTCCAAGAGACC. Residues: CASSRRKVQET. The complete CDR3 protein is CASSRRKVQETQYF. The chain has TRBV7-8 and TRBJ2-5, with D unclear. The read gets to within 3 residues of the CDR3 end, and the germline J gene fills in the rest. The length of the CDR3 is 14 residues. Germline values: CDR1 SGHVS, CDR2 FQNEAQ. Trimming pared 5 bases from V and 1 base from J, leaving 11 bases between.

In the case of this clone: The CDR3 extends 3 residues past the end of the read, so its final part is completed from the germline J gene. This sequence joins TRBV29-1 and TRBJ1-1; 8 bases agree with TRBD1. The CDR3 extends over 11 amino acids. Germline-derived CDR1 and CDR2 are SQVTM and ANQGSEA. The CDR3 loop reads CSVQGAGEAFF. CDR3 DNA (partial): TGCAGCGTTCAGGGGGCGGGAGAA.

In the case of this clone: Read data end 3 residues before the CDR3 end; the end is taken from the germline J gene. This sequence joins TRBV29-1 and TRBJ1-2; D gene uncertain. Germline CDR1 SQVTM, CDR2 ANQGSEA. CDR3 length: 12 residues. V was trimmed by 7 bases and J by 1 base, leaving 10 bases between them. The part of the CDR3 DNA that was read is TGCAGCGGCCAGGAGGGTAACTATGGC. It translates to CSGQEGNYG. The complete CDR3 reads CSGQEGNYGYTF.

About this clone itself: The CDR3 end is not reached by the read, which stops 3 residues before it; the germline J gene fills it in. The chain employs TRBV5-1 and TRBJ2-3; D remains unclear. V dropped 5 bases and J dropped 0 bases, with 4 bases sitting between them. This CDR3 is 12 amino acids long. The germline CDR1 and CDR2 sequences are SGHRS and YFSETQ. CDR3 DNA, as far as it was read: TGCGCCAGCAGTCGGAGCACAGATACG. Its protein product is CASSRSTDT. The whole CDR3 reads CASSRSTDTQYF.

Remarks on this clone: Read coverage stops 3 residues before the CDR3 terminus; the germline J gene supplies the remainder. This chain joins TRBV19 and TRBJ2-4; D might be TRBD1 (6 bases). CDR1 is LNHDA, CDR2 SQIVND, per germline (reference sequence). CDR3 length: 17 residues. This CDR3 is CASSIDQIPRGGYGQYF. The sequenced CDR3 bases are TGTGCCAGTAGTATAGATCAAATCCCGCGTGGGGGCTATGGT.

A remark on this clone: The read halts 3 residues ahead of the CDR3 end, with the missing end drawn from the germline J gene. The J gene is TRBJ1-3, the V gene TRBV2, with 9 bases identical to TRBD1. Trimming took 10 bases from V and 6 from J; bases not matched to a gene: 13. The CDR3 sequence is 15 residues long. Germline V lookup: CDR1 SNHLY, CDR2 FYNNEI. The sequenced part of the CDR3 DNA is TGTGCCATTTACAGGGGGCCGGGTACAGAAAACACC. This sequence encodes CAIYRGPGTENT. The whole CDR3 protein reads CAIYRGPGTENTIYF.

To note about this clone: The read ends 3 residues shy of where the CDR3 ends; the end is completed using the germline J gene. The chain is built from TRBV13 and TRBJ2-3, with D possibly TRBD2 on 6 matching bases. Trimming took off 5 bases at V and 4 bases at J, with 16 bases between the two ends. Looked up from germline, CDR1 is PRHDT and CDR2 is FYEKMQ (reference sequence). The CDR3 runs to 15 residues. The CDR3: CASSITRGGADTQYF. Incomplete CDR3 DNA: TGTGCCAGCAGCATAACCCGGGGCGGGGCAGATACG. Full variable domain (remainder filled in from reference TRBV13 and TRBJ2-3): AAGVIQSPRHLIKEKRETATLKCYPIPRHDTVYWYQQGPGQDPQFLISFYEKMQSDKGSIPDRFSAQQFSDYHSELNMSSLELGDSALYFCASSITRGGADTQYFGPGTRLTVL.

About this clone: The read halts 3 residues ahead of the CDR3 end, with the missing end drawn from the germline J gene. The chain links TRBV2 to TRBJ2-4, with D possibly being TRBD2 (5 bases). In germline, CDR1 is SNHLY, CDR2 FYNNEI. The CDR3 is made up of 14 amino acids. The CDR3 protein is CASTFPTGLRGQYF. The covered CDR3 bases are TGTGCCAGCACCTTTCCCACCGGTCTTCGGGGT.

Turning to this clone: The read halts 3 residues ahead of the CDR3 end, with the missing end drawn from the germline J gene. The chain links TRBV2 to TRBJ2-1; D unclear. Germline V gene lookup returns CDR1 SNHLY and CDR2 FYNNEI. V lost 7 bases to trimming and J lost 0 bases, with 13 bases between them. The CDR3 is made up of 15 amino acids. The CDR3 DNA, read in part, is TGTGCCAGCACCGAGCTAGTCAGCTCCTACAATGAG. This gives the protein CASTELVSSYNE. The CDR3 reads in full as CASTELVSSYNEQFF.

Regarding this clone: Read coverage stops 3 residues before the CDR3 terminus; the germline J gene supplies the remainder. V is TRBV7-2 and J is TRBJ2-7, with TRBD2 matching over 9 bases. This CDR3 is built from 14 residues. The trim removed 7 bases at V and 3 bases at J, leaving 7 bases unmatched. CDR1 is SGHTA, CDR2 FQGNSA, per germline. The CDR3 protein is CASTKTSGHYEQYF. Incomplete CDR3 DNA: TGTGCCAGCACCAAGACTAGCGGACACTACGAG.

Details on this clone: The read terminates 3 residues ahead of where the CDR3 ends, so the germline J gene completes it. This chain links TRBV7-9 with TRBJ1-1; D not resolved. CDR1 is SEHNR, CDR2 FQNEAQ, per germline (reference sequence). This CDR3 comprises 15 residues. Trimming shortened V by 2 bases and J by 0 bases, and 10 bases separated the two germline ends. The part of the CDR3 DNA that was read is TGTGCCAGCAGCTTAAAAGCCGCCATGAACACTGAA. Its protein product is CASSLKAAMNTE. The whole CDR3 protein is CASSLKAAMNTEAFF.

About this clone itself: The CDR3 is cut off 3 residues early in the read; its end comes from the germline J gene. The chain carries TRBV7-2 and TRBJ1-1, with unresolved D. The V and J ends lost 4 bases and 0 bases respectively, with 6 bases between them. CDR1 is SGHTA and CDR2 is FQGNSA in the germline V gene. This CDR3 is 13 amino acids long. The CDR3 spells CASSSRVNTEAFF. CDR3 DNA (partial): TGTGCCAGCAGCTCCCGTGTGAACACTGAA.